These 14 T cell receptor beta chains originate from one sample sequenced in a study of CD8+ T cells in alopecia areata. RNA extraction and reverse transcription yielded cDNA as sequencing template. TCRdb's copy holds only in-frame clones and misses some; the assay was immunoSEQ multiplex PCR. Observed in the sample are approximately 300,000 clones, none of them singletons. Cutaneous lymph node cells were pooled, and they were sorted using CD4, CD8alpha, NKG2D, NKG2ACE and other markers. What was sequenced was CD4+ T cells sorted from a lymph node. Receptor source: a C3H/HeJ mouse with alopecia areata. Strain MHC haplotype: H2-k.

This clone was counted only a few times. The gene names given are mouse names. Read coverage stops 4 residues before the CDR3 terminus; the germline J gene supplies the remainder. V gene TRBV13-1 combines with J gene TRBJ2-7; D is perhaps TRBD2 (6 bases). This CDR3 has 11 amino acids. The germline gives CDR1 NSHNY, CDR2 SYGAGN. CDR3 region: CASSLGDEQYF. Partial CDR3 DNA: TGTGCCAGCAGTTTGGGGGAT.

This clone has a handful of counts. Germline and genes here are mouse. The read halts 4 residues ahead of the CDR3 end, with the missing end drawn from the germline J gene. The chain recombines TRBV5 with TRBJ2-4, with TRBD2 matching 9 bases. The CDR3 covers 14 residues. Per germline, CDR1 LGHNA and CDR2 YNLKQL (reference sequence). The CDR3 bases that were read are TGTGCCAGCAGCCCGCTGGGGGGGGTAAAC. It is translated as CASSPLGGVN. The entire CDR3 protein reads CASSPLGGVNTLYF.

A few counts support this clone. This may be a read error: a much more frequent sequence differs by one nucleotide. Gene and germline names: mouse. The read terminates 4 residues ahead of where the CDR3 ends, so the germline J gene completes it. The chain is built from TRBV13-3 and TRBJ2-5, with D unresolved. CDR1 is NNHDY, CDR2 SYVADS, per germline. The CDR3 runs to 11 residues. The sequenced CDR3 bases are TGTGCCAGCAGCCAAAAAGAC. Its translation is CASSQKD. The CDR3 in its entirety is CASSQKDTQYF.

This clone was found a few times. The germline and genes are mouse ones. With the read ending 4 residues before the CDR3 end, the germline J gene is used to fill in that end. In the same sample, other DNA sequences code for this CDR3. The V and J genes are TRBV1 and TRBJ2-7, with 11 bases aligning to TRBD1. CDR1 and CDR2 from the germline V gene are NSQYPW and LRSPGD (reference sequence). CDR3 length: 14 residues. The CDR3 bases that were read are TGCACCTGCAGTGCAAGGACAGGGGGCGAT. Its translation is CTCSARTGGD. The entire CDR3 is CTCSARTGGDEQYF.

With respect to this clone: All gene names here are mouse names. The read ends 4 residues shy of where the CDR3 ends; the end is completed using the germline J gene. V and J are TRBV12-1 and TRBJ2-1; 7 bases map to TRBD1. Germline loops: CDR1 SGHSN, CDR2 HYEKVE. The CDR3 contains 14 residues. V was clipped by 1 base and J by 4 bases; unmatched bases: 3. CDR3 loop: CASSLVRGYAEQFF. Incomplete CDR3 DNA: TGTGCCAGCTCTCTAGTCAGGGGGTATGCT.

Concerning this clone itself: The gene names given are mouse names. The read ends 4 residues early relative to the CDR3; the germline J gene fills the gap. This CDR3 is also generated by other DNA sequences in the sample. This chain links TRBV1 with TRBJ2-5, with D perhaps matching TRBD1 (5 bases). CDR1 is NSQYPW and CDR2 is LRSPGD in the germline V gene (reference sequence). Trimming took off 0 bases at V and 2 bases at J, with 6 bases between the two ends. There are 14 residues in the CDR3. The sequenced part of the CDR3 DNA is TGCACCTGCAGTGCAGAAAGGGGCCAAGAC. Amino acid sequence: CTCSAERGQD. The entire CDR3 protein is CTCSAERGQDTQYF.

This clone was observed a few times. Mouse gene names apply. Read coverage stops 4 residues before the CDR3 terminus; the germline J gene supplies the remainder. The V and J genes are TRBV13-2 and TRBJ2-4, with 7 nucleotides matching TRBD1. The CDR3 is made up of 13 amino acids. Germline-derived CDR1 and CDR2 are NNHNN and SYGAGS (reference sequence). CDR3 residues: CASGDGDSNTLYF. The part of the CDR3 DNA that was read is TGTGCCAGCGGTGATGGGGACAGTAAC.

Note on this clone: Here the gene names and germline are mouse. The observed sequence ends 4 residues before the CDR3 terminus, with the missing tail filled in from the germline J gene. This specimen includes other DNA sequences encoding the same CDR3. The rearrangement links TRBV19 to TRBJ1-2, with D tentatively TRBD1 (6 bases). The CDR3 contains 13 residues. Between the trimmed V and J ends, which lost 6 bases and 0 bases, there was a span of 9 bases. Germline CDR1 FNHDT, CDR2 SITEND (reference sequence). The CDR3 sequence is CASKQGANSDYTF. The sequenced CDR3 bases are TGTGCCAGCAAACAGGGAGCAAACTCC.

As regards this clone: These gene names are mouse names. The observed sequence ends 4 residues before the CDR3 terminus, with the missing tail filled in from the germline J gene. Other DNA sequences in the same sample also yield this CDR3. This sequence joins TRBV13-1 and TRBJ2-5; 8 bases match TRBD2. The CDR3 contains 13 residues. Trimming removed 7 bases from V and 2 bases from J; junction bases left unmatched: 3. Per the germline V gene, CDR1 is NSHNY and CDR2 is SYGAGN. The DNA read from the CDR3 is TGTGCCAGCTCCGGGACTGGCCAAGAC. It specifies CASSGTGQD. The whole CDR3 protein reads CASSGTGQDTQYF.

This clone was picked up many times. Gene names and germline refer to mouse. The read is 4 residues too short to cover the CDR3 end, so that end is filled in from the germline J gene. The chain joins TRBV17 to TRBJ1-2; D may be TRBD1 (6 bases). Trimming pared 3 bases from V and 0 bases from J, leaving 8 bases between. The germline V gene encodes CDR1 MNHDT and CDR2 YYDKIL. The CDR3 runs to 14 residues. CDR3 sequence reads: CASSSYRANSDYTF. The part of the CDR3 DNA that was read is TGTGCTAGCAGTAGTTACAGGGCAAACTCC. The full variable domain, rest sourced from reference TRBV17 and TRBJ1-2, is DTTVKQNPRYKLARVGKPVNLICSQTMNHDTMYWYQKKPNQAPKLLLFYYDKILNREADTFEKFQSSRPNNSFCSLYIGSAGLEYSAMYLCASSSYRANSDYTFGSGTRLLVI.

This clone was found a few times. The genes and germline here are from mouse. The CDR3 goes on 4 residues after the read ends, and that part is filled in from the germline J gene. The chain carries TRBV13-1 and TRBJ2-7; TRBD2 matches 11 bases. The germline V gene has CDR1 NSHNY and CDR2 SYGAGN. This CDR3 region has 15 residues. CDR3 DNA, as far as it was read: TGTGCCAGCAGTCCTGGGACTGGGGGCAGATAT. Translated: CASSPGTGGRY. The whole CDR3 is CASSPGTGGRYEQYF.

As concerns this clone: All gene names here are mouse names. The CDR3 is cut off 4 residues early in the read; its end comes from the germline J gene. The genes are TRBV1 and TRBJ1-1, with a possible D match to TRBD1 (6 bases). The V gene's germline CDR1 is NSQYPW and CDR2 LRSPGD (reference sequence). The CDR3 spans 13 residues. Between the trimmed V and J ends, which lost 3 bases and 4 bases, there was a span of 9 bases. The CDR3 region is CTCSAQDSTEVFF. CDR3 DNA, as far as it was read: TGCACCTGCAGTGCTCAGGACAGCACA.

This clone was recorded a few times. All gene names here are mouse names. The CDR3 reads CASSLKGGQENTGQLYF. The sequenced part of the CDR3 DNA is TGTGCCAGCAGCTTAAAAGGGGGACAGGAAAACACCGGG. The V gene is TRBV3, the J gene TRBJ2-2; 8 positions match TRBD1. The read ends 4 residues early relative to the CDR3; the germline J gene fills the gap. Germline V gives CDR1 SNHLY, CDR2 FYNGKV (reference sequence). The CDR3 totals 17 residues. The junction had 6 bases not matched to a gene; V was cut back by 2 bases and J by 1 base.

In this sample, this clone turned up a few times. Gene names follow the mouse nomenclature. The CDR3 extends 4 residues past the end of the read, so its final part is completed from the germline J gene. This rearrangement joins TRBV1 to TRBJ2-3; 10 nucleotides match TRBD1. With 1 base clipped from V and 4 bases from J, the junction kept 5 bases outside the gene matches. The germline gives CDR1 NSQYPW, CDR2 LRSPGD (reference sequence). The CDR3 totals 16 residues. The CDR3 DNA, read in part, is TGCACCTGCAGTGCAGGACCGGGACAGGGGACAGAA. Protein: CTCSAGPGQGTE. The whole CDR3 protein is CTCSAGPGQGTETLYF.